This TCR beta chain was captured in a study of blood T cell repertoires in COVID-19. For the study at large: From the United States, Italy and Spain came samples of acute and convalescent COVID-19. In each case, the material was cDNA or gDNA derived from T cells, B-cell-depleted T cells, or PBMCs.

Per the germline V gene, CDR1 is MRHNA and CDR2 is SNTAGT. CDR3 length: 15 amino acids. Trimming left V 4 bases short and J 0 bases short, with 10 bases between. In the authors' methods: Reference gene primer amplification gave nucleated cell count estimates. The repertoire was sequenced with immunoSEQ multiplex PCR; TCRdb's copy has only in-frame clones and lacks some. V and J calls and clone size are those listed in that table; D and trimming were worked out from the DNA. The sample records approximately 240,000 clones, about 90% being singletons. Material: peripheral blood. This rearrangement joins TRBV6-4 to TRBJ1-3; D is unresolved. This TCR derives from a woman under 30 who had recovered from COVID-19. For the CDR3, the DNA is TGTGCCAGCAGTGCGGGGATAGGCTCTGGAAACACCATATATTTT. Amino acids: CASSAGIGSGNTIYF.